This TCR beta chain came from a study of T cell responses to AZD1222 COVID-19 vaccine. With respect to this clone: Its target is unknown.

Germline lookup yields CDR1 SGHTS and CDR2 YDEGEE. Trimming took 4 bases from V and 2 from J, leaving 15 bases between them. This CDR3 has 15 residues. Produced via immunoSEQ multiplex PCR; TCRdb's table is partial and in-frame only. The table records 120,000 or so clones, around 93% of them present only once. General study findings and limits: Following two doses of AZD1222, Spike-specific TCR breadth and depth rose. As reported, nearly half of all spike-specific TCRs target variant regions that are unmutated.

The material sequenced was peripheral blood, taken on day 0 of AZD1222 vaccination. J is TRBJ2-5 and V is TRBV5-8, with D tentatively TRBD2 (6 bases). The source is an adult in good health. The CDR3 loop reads CASSPGAVGQETQYF. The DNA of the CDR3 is TGTGCCAGCAGCCCGGGAGCAGTCGGACAAGAGACCCAGTACTTC.